These T cell receptor beta chains were read from a single sample in a study of shared clonotypes between healthy human individuals. The assay was immunoSEQ multiplex PCR, and TCRdb's table has in-frame clones only and misses some. The table records 150,000 to 200,000 clones, 85% to 95% of them present only once. Sequenced material: naive CD4+ T cells sorted from blood. The receptors were sampled from a woman in her twenties or thirties in good health. Both conserved end residues are part of each CDR3. Each record gives: V gene, CDR3 protein.

V: TRBV6-6; CDR3: CASSYAGGYEQYF
V: TRBV7-8; CDR3: CASSAPDRRSYEQYF
V: TRBV18; CDR3: CASSIEGNQPQHF
V: TRBV9; CDR3: CASSVVTSSDTQYF
V: TRBV19; CDR3: CASSRDRGPVLGTDTQYF
V: TRBV28; CDR3: CASRGQGRETQYF
V: TRBV28; CDR3: CASSLIPNYGYTF
V: TRBV5-4; CDR3: CASSRTGTAYEQYF
V: TRBV5-5; CDR3: CASSLTYSNQPQHF
V: TRBV2; CDR3: CASSRQGATSGNTIYF
V: TRBV20-1; CDR3: CSARSTNEQYF
V: TRBV4-1; CDR3: CASSPTGSYYEQYF
V: TRBV19; CDR3: CASSTYYTDRNTEAFF
V: TRBV11-2; CDR3: CASSYPSGSIYEQYF
V: TRBV4-1; CDR3: CASSRGQGVENEQFF
V: TRBV29-1; CDR3: CSALMNTEAFF
V: TRBV18; CDR3: CASSLAGDGETQYF
V: TRBV5-4; CDR3: CASSVDRLLAKNIQYF
V: TRBV7-9; CDR3: CASSQTGAQPQHF
V: TRBV9; CDR3: CASSLSGTGANVLTF
V: TRBV28; CDR3: CASTLAVPFSYEQYF
V: TRBV2; CDR3: CASQTGLVGEQYF
V: TRBV28; CDR3: CASSRRLNVGAPNTEAFF
V: TRBV27; CDR3: CASRKLQGLHTEAFF
V: TRBV7-6; CDR3: CASSTWGTGATTGELFF
V: TRBV2; CDR3: CASSGFTDTQYF
V: TRBV23-1; CDR3: CASSQSKREGRYEQYF
V: TRBV28; CDR3: CASTASSYEQYF
V: TRBV5-1; CDR3: CASSLEGGETQYF
V: TRBV25-1; CDR3: CASSVAGGPYEQYF
V: TRBV7-2; CDR3: CASRSQGLGTEAFF
V: TRBV4-1; CDR3: CASSQIPGPKNIQYF
V: TRBV18; CDR3: CASSPDEDTVEAFF
V: TRBV18; CDR3: CASSPRTGSSYEQYF
V: TRBV7-9; CDR3: CASSRLAGAYNEQFF
V: TRBV7-9; CDR3: CASSSRGGDGYNEQFF
V: TRBV7-2; CDR3: CASSLDSRLRDNEQFF
V: TRBV1; CDR3: CTSRREGTSYEQYF
V: TRBV7-8; CDR3: CASSPPDRAYEQYF
V: TRBV13; CDR3: CASSSGNTIYF
V: TRBV2; CDR3: CARSDWGDEGYTF
V: TRBV5-1; CDR3: CASSPPLAGGSDTQYF
V: TRBV5-1; CDR3: CASSPIGLDSRGEQYF
V: TRBV6-5; CDR3: CASSRAGYSYEQYF
V: TRBV10-2; CDR3: CASSDSGGGLLNYGYTF
V: TRBV11-2; CDR3: CASTEWDRSSYEQYF
V: TRBV28; CDR3: CASSLRQPQHF
V: TRBV5-4; CDR3: CASSTGLAGVGEQYF
V: TRBV2; CDR3: CASRRSNTGQETQYF
V: TRBV28; CDR3: CASTSQDGTPYEQYF
V: TRBV5-1; CDR3: CASSWGLAVQETQYF
V: TRBV18; CDR3: CASSPRTGSEAFF
V: TRBV11-2; CDR3: CASSLGLAHEQYF
V: TRBV11-2; CDR3: CASSPWTSGSYEQYF
V: TRBV6-1; CDR3: CASSEFVGAGGGYTF